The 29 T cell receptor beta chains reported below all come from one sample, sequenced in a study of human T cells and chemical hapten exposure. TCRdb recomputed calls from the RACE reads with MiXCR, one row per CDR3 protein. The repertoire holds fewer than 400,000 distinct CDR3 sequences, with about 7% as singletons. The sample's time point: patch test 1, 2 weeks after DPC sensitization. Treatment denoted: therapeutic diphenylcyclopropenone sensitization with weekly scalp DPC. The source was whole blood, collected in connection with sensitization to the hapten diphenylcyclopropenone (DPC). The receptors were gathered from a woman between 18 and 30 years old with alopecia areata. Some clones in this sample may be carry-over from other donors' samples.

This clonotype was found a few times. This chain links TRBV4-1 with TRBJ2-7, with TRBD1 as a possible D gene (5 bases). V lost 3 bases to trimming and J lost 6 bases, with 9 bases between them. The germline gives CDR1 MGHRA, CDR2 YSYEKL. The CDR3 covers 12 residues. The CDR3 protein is CASSQNRIEQYF. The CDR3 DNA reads TGCGCCAGCAGCCAGAACAGGATCGAGCAGTACTTC.

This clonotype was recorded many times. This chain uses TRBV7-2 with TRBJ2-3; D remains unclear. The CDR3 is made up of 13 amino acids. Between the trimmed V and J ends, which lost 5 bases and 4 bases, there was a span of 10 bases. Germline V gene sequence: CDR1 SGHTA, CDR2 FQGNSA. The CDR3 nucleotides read TGTGCCAGCAGCCACTCGGTGGCAGATACGCAGTATTTT. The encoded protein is CASSHSVADTQYF.

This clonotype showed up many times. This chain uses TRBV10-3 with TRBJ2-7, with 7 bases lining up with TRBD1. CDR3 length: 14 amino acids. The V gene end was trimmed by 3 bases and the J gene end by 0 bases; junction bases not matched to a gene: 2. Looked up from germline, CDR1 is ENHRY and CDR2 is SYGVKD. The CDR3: CAISDGDSSYEQYF. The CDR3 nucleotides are TGTGCCATCAGTGATGGGGACAGCTCCTACGAGCAGTACTTC.

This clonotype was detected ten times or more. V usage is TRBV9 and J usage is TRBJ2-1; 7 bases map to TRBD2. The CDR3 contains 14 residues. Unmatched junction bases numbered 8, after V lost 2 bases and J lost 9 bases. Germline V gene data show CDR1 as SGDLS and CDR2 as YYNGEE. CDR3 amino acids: CASSVSGLVTEQFF. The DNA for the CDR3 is TGTGCCAGCAGCGTTTCCGGACTAGTAACTGAGCAGTTCTTC.

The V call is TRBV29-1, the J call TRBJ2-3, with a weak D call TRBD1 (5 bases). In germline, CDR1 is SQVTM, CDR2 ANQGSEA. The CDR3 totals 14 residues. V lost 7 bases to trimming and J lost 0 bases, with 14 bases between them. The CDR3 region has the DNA TGCAGCGAGGGTGGGGCAGGGAGCACAGATACGCAGTATTTT. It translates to CSEGGAGSTDTQYF.

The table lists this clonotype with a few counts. In nucleotides, the CDR3 is TGTGCCAGCAACTGGGGGGGGAGGGAGGAGCAGTTCTTC. Protein product: CASNWGGREEQFF. The rearrangement links TRBV12-3 or TRBV12-4 to TRBJ2-1; 7 bases match TRBD2. With V trimmed by 7 bases and J by 10 bases, 10 bases remained unmatched. The CDR3 totals 13 residues.

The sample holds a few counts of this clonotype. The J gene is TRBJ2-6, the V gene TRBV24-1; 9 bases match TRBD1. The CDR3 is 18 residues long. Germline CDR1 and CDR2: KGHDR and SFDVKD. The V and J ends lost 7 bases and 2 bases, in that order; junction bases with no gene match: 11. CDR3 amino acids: CATSLGGTGTPGANVLTF. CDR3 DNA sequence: TGTGCCACCAGCCTTGGGGGGACAGGGACGCCTGGGGCCAACGTCCTGACTTTC.

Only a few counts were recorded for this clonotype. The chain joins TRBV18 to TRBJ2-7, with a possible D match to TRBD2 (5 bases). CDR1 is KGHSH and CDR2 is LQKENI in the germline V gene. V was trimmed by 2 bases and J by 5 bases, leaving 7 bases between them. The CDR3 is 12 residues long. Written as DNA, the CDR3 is TGTGCCAGCTCACCAATCGGGAACGAGCAGTACTTC. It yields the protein CASSPIGNEQYF.

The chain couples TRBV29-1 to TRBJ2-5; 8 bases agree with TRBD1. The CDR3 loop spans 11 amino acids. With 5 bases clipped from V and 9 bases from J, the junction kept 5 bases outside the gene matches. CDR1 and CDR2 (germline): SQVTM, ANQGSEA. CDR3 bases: TGCAGCGTTAGACAGGGGCTGGCCCAGTACTTC. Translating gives CSVRQGLAQYF.

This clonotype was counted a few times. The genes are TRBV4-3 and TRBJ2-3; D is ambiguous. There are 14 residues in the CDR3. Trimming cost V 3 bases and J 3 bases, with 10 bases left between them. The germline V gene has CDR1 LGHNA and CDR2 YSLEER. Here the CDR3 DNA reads TGCGCCAGCAGCCAGGTGGGCCTAACAGATACGCAGTATTTT. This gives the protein CASSQVGLTDTQYF.

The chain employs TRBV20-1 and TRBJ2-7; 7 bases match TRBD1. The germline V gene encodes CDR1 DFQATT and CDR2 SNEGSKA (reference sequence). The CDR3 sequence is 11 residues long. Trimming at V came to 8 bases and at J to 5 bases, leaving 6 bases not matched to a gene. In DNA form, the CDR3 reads TGCAGTCCCGTACAGGGGAACGAGCAGTACTTC. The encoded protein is CSPVQGNEQYF.

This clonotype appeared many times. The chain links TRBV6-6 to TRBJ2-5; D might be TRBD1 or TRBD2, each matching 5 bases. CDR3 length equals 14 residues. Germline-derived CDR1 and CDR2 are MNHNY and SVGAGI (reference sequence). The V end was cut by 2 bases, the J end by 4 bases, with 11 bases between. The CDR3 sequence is CASSYRGPRETQYF. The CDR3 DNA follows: TGTGCCAGCAGTTACCGGGGCCCCCGAGAGACCCAGTACTTC.

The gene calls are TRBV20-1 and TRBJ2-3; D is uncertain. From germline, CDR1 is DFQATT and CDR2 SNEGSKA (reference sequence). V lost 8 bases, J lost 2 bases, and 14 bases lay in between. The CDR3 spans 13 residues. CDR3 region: CSSDRALTDTQYF. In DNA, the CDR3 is TGCAGTTCGGATAGGGCCCTCACAGATACGCAGTATTTT.

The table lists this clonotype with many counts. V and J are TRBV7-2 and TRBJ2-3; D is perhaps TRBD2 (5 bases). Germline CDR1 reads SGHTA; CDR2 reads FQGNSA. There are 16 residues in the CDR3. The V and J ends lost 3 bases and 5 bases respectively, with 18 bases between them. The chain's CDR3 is CASSFVGSGGLDTQYF. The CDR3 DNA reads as TGTGCCAGCAGCTTTGTAGGGAGCGGAGGTTTAGATACGCAGTATTTT.

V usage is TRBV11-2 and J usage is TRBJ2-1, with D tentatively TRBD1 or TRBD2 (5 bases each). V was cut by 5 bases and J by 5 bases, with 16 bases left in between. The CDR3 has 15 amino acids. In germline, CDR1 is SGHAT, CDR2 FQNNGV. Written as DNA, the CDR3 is TGTGCCAGCAGCACACGTCCCGGGACCCACAATGAGCAGTTCTTC. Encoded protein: CASSTRPGTHNEQFF.

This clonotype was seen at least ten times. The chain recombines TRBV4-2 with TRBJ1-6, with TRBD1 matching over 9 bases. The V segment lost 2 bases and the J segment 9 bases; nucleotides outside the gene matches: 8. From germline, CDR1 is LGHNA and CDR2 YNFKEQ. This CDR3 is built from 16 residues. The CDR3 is CASSQRIGTGPSPLHF. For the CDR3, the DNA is TGTGCCAGCAGCCAACGCATAGGGACAGGGCCTTCACCCCTCCACTTT.

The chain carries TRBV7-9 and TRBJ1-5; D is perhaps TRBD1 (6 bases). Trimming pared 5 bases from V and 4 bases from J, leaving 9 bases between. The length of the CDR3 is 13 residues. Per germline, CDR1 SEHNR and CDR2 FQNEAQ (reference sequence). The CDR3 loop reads CASSPGQNQPQHF. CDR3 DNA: TGTGCCAGCAGCCCAGGACAGAATCAGCCCCAGCATTTT.

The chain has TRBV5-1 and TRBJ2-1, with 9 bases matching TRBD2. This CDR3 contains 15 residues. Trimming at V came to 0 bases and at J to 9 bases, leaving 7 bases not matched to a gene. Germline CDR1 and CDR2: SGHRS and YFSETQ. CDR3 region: CASSLDAGGPGEQFF. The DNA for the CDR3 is TGCGCCAGCAGCTTGGACGCGGGGGGGCCCGGTGAGCAGTTCTTC.

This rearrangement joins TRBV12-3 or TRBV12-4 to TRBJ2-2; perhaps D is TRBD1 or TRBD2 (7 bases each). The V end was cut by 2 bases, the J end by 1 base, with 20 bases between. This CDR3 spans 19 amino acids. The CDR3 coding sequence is TGTGCCAGCAGTTTAAGGCCGACAGGGAGGGGTTTGAACACCGGGGAGCTGTTTTTT. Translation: CASSLRPTGRGLNTGELFF.

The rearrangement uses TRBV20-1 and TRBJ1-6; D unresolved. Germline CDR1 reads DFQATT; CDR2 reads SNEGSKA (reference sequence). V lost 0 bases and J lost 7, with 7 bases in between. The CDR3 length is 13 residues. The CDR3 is CSARDLVNSPLHF. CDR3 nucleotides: TGCAGTGCTAGAGATCTGGTGAATTCACCCCTCCACTTT.

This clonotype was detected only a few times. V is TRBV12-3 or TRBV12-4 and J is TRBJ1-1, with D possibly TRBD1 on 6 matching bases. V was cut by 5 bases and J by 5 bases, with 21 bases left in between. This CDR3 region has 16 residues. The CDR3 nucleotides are TGTGCCAGCAGTCCCCCCCGAGCAGGGGCAGAGACTGAAGCTTTCTTT. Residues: CASSPPRAGAETEAFF.

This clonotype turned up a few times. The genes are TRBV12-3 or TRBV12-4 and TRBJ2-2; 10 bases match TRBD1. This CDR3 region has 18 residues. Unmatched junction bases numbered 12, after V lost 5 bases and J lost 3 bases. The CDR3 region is CASSGTLGQGTYTGELFF. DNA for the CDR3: TGTGCCAGCAGTGGGACCCTGGGACAGGGGACATACACCGGGGAGCTGTTTTTT.

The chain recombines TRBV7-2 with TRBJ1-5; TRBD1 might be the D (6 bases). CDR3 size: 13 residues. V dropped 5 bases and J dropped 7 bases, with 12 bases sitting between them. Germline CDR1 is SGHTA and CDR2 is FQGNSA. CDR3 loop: CASSIRGGQPQHF. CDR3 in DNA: TGTGCCAGCAGCATCAGGGGCGGCCAGCCCCAGCATTTT.

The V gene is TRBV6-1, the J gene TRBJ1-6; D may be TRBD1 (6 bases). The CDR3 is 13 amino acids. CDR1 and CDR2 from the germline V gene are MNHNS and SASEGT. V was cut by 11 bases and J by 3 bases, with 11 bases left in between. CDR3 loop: CAARDIYNSPLHF. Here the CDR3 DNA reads TGTGCCGCACGGGACATCTATAATTCACCCCTCCACTTT.

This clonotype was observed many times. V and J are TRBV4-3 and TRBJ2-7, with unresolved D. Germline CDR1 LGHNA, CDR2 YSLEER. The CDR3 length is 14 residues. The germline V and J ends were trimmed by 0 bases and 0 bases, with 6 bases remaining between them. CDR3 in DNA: TGCGCCAGCAGCCAAGACGAGCCCTCCTACGAGCAGTACTTC. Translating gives CASSQDEPSYEQYF.

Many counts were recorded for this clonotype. In DNA form, the CDR3 reads TGTGCCAGCAGCTCATCCGGGACAGGGGAACAGCCCCAGCATTTT. This codes for CASSSSGTGEQPQHF. The chain recombines TRBV5-6 with TRBJ1-5; 10 bases agree with TRBD1. The CDR3 contains 15 residues. Germline CDR1 reads SGHDT; CDR2 reads YYEEEE. The trim removed 3 bases at V and 7 bases at J, leaving 7 bases unmatched.

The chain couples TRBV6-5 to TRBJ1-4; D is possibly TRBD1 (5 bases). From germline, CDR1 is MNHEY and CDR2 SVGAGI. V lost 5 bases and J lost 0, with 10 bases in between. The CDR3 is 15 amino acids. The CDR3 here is CASSPFRATNEKLFF. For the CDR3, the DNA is TGTGCCAGCAGTCCCTTCAGGGCAACTAATGAAAAACTGTTTTTT.

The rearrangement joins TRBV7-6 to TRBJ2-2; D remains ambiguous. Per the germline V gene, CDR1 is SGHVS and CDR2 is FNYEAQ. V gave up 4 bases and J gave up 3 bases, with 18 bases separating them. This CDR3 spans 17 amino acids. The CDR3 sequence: CASSSITGLSYTGELFF. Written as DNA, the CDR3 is TGTGCCAGCAGCTCCATCACCGGGCTGTCCTACACCGGGGAGCTGTTTTTT.

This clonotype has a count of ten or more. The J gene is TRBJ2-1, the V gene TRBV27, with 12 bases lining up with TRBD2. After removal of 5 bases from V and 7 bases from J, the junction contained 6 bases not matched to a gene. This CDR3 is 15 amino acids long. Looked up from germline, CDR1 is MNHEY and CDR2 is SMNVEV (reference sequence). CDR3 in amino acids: CASSVLAGGLNEQFF. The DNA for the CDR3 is TGTGCCAGCAGTGTACTAGCGGGGGGCTTAAATGAGCAGTTCTTC.